Each of the 3 T cell receptor beta chains below was sequenced from the same sample in a study of graft-versus-host responses after intestinal transplantation. Method: immunoSEQ multiplex PCR; TCRdb's copy keeps in-frame clones and lacks some. This repertoire shows about 23,000 clones, 90% found once; its top ten account for under 2%. Sequencing was performed on PBMCs, taken 39 days after intestinal transplant. The receptors were gathered from a human patient who received an intestinal transplant, so some T cells may come from the graft donor.

The gene calls are TRBV11-2 and TRBJ1-1; weak D call: TRBD1 (5 bases). Germline V gene sequence: CDR1 SGHAT, CDR2 FQNNGV. The CDR3 is 15 amino acids. Trimming took 1 base from V and 3 from J, leaving 12 bases between them. The CDR3 bases are TGTGCCAGCAGCTTAGTTGAGGCAGGGTACACTGAAGCTTTCTTT. This sequence encodes CASSLVEAGYTEAFF.

The gene calls are TRBV6-5 and TRBJ1-2; the D gene is possibly TRBD1 (6 bases). CDR3 length: 16 amino acids. V dropped 2 bases and J dropped 2 bases, with 15 bases sitting between them. Germline V gene lookup returns CDR1 MNHEY and CDR2 SVGAGI. DNA for the CDR3: TGTGCCAGCAGTTACACAGGGACGTGGAACAACTATGGCTACACCTTC. It codes for CASSYTGTWNNYGYTF.

The chain couples TRBV27 to TRBJ2-5; the D gene is possibly TRBD2 (6 bases). The DNA end favors TRBJ2-7, so the J call may be wrong. This CDR3 comprises 16 residues. CDR1 is MNHEY and CDR2 is SMNVEV in the germline V gene (reference sequence). The CDR3: CASSLGRAGLSYEQYF. In nucleotides, the CDR3 is TGTGCCAGCAGTTTAGGGCGAGCGGGTCTCTCCTACGAGCAGTACTTC.